The sequence of this TCR beta chain was determined in a study of siplizumab effects on memory and regulatory T cells. Findings and caveats of the study: Naive T cells seemed more diverse than memory cells; they also seemed major alloresponse contributors. Siplizumab, the agent tested, significantly reduced alloreactive sequences traceable to unstimulated CD4+ memory cells.

Researchers cocultured the mixed lymphocyte reaction cells at 37°C for approximately six days. The assay was immunoSEQ multiplex PCR, and TCRdb's table has in-frame clones only and misses some. The sample includes 3,400 or so clones, 53% of them seen just once. V trimming: 2 bases; J trimming: 4 bases; junction bases outside the gene matches: 0. The CDR3 runs 13 residues. The V gene's germline CDR1 is MNHEY and CDR2 SVGAGI. Concerning this clone itself: Its antigen is unidentified.

This rearrangement joins TRBV6-5 to TRBJ2-5, with TRBD1 identical over 8 bases. The clonotype comes from a human donor in good health; the cells came from an allogeneic mixed lymphocyte reaction. Specimen: CFSE-low (dividing) CD4+ T cells sorted from an allogeneic mixed lymphocyte reaction. Here the CDR3 reads CASSYDRGETQYF. DNA of the CDR3: TGTGCCAGCAGTTACGACAGGGGAGAGACCCAGTACTTC.